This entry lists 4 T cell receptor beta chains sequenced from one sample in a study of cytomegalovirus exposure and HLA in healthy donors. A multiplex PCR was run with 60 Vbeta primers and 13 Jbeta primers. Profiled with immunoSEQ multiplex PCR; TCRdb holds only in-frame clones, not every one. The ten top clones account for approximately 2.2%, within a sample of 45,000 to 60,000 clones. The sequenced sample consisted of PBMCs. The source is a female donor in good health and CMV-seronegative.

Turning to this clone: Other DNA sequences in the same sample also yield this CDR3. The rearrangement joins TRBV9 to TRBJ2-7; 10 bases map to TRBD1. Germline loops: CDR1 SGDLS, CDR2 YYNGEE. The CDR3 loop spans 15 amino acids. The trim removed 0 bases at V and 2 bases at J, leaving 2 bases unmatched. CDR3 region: CASSVGGTGAYEQYF. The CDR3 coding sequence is TGTGCCAGCAGCGTAGGCGGGACAGGGGCCTACGAGCAGTACTTC. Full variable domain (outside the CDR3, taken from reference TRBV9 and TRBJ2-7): DSGVTQTPKHLITATGQRVTLRCSPRSGDLSVYWYQQSLDQGLQFLIQYYNGEERAKGNILERFSAQQFPDLHSELNLSSLELGDSALYFCASSVGGTGAYEQYFGPGTRLTVT.

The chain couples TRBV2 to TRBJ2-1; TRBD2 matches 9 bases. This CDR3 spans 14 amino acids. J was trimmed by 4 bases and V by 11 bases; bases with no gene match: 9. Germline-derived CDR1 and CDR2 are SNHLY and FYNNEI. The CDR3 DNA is TGTGCCGGCGGAGCGAGCGGGGGGTACAATGAGCAGTTCTTC. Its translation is CAGGASGGYNEQFF.

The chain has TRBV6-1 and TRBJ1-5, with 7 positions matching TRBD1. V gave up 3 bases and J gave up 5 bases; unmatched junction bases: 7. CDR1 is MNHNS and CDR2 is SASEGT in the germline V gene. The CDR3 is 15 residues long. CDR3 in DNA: TGTGCCAGCAGTGAGGGTCGGGACAGCGATCAGCCCCAGCATTTT. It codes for CASSEGRDSDQPQHF.

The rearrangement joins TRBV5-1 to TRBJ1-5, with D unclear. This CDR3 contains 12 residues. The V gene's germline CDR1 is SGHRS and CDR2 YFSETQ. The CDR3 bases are TGCGGGAGTCGGCAGATCAATCAGCCCCAGCATTTT. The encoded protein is CGSRQINQPQHF.